One sample yielded the 5 T cell receptor beta chains listed below, sequenced in a study of blood T cell repertoires in COVID-19. Profiled with immunoSEQ multiplex PCR; TCRdb holds only in-frame clones, not every one. The sample has hundreds of thousands of clones; more than 80% are singletons. The sequenced sample consisted of PBMCs or T cells enriched from blood (not recorded which). The receptors derive from a woman between 18 and 29 years old who had recovered from COVID-19.

This chain connects TRBV14 to TRBJ2-2; 9 nucleotides agree with TRBD1. J was trimmed by 6 bases and V by 4 bases; bases with no gene match: 15. Germline CDR1 is SGHDN and CDR2 is FVKESK. This CDR3 region has 18 residues. The CDR3 DNA reads TGTGCCAGCAGCCGACGAGGGGTCGGGACAGGGAATCCCGGGGAGCTGTTTTTT. Translated, it gives CASSRRGVGTGNPGELFF.

CDR3 region: CASSQAWGRRFYGYTF. The CDR3 DNA reads TGCGCCAGCAGCCAAGCCTGGGGGCGCAGGTTCTATGGCTACACCTTC. The V and J genes are TRBV4-1 and TRBJ1-2; possible D gene TRBD1, 6 bases. The length of the CDR3 is 16 residues. Trimming stripped 1 base from V and 4 bases from J, with 16 bases between. Germline lookup yields CDR1 MGHRA and CDR2 YSYEKL.

This rearrangement joins TRBV3-1 (or the pseudogene TRBV3-2) to TRBJ2-3; 10 nucleotides agree with TRBD1. V shed 1 base and J 4 bases; nucleotides not matched to a gene: 2. CDR3 length equals 15 residues. Germline V gene data show CDR1 as LGHDT and CDR2 as YNNKEL (reference sequence). The CDR3 DNA reads TGTGCCAGCAGCCAAGTTGGGACAGGGGCAGATACGCAGTATTTT. Its protein is CASSQVGTGADTQYF.

This clone was seen more than once but under ten times. The V gene is TRBV7-8, the J gene TRBJ1-6; TRBD1 is a possible D gene (5 bases). Trimming removed 3 bases from V and 9 bases from J, with 12 bases in between. Germline assignment: CDR1 SGHVS and CDR2 FQNEAQ. This CDR3 is built from 14 residues. The CDR3 spells CASSLIGGGSPLHF. The CDR3 nucleotides are TGTGCCAGCAGCTTGATTGGCGGGGGTTCACCCCTCCACTTT.

The chain is built from TRBV21-1 and TRBJ1-1. TRBV21-1 represents a pseudogene. The CDR3 runs to 12 residues. The CDR3 sequence: CASSNRSTEAFF. DNA for the CDR3: TGTGCCAGCAGCAATCGTAGTACTGAAGCTTTCTTT.